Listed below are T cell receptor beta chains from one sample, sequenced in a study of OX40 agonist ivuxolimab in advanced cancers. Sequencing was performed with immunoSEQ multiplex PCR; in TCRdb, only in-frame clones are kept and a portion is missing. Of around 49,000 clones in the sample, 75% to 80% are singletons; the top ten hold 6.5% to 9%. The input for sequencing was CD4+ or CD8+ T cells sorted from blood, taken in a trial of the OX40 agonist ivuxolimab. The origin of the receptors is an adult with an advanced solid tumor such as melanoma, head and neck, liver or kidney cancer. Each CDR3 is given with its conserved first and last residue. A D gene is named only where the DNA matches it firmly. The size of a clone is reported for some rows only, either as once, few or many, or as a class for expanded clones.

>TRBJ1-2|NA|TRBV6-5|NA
TGTGCCAGCAGTTCCCCGGGCCGCGGGGGCTACACCTTC
CASSSPGRGGYTF
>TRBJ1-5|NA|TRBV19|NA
TGTGCCAGTAGTATAGGGGGGGGGATGATTCAGCCCCAGCATTTT
CASSIGGGMIQPQHF
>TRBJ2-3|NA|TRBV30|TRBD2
TGTGCCAGGGGACTAGCGGGCGGGGGCCTGGATACGCAGTATTTT
CARGLAGGGLDTQYF
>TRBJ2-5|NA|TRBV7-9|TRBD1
TGTGCCAGCAGCCCTTGGACAGGTGGGGGCGAGACCCAGTACTTC
CASSPWTGGGETQYF
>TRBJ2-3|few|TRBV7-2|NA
TGTGCCAGCAGCTTAGCGGCCAGGGGGGGGGATACGCAGTATTTT
CASSLAARGGDTQYF
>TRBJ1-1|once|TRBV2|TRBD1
TGTGCCAAGACGACAGGGCAAAACACTGAAGCTTTCTTT
CAKTTGQNTEAFF
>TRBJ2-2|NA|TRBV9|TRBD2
TGTGCCAGCAGCCCGCCTTGGGCGGGAGACAACACCGGGGAGCTGTTTTTT
CASSPPWAGDNTGELFF
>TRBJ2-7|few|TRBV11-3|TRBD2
TGTGCCAGCAGGCTCCCCGGGACTATCCACGAGCAGTACTTC
CASRLPGTIHEQYF
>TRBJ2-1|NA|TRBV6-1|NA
TGTGCCAGCAGTCCTCGGATAGAACACAATGAGCAGTTCTTC
CASSPRIEHNEQFF
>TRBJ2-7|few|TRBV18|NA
TGTGCCAGCTCACCAGCACAGGGCTACGAGCAGTACTTC
CASSPAQGYEQYF
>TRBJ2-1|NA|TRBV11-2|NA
TGTGCCAGCAGCTTAGGTCCAGCTTCCAATGAGCAGTTCTTC
CASSLGPASNEQFF
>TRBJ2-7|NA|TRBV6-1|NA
TGTGCCAGCAGTGAAAGGGGATTGTACGAGCAGTACTTC
CASSERGLYEQYF
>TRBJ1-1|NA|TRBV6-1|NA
TGTGCCAGCAGTGAACCCAGGGTTGCTTTCTTT
CASSEPRVAFF
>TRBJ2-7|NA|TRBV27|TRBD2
TGTGCCAGCAGCCCCCGGGGGGGTGGGTGGTACGAGCAGTACTTC
CASSPRGGGWYEQYF
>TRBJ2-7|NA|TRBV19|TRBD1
TGTGCCAGTAGTCAGGGGGAGTGGACAGGGTCCTACGAGCAGTACTTC
CASSQGEWTGSYEQYF
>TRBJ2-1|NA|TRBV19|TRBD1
TGTGCCAGTAGCCCTGACAGGGGGCTCAACAATGAGCAGTTCTTC
CASSPDRGLNNEQFF
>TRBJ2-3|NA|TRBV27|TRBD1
TGTGCCAGCAGTGCAGGACAGGGTGGAACAGATACGCAGTATTTT
CASSAGQGGTDTQYF
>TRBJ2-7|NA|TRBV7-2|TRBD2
TGTGCCAGCAGCTTGGAGGGACTAGCCCCCTACGAGCAGTACTTC
CASSLEGLAPYEQYF
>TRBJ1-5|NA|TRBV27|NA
TGTGCCAGCACCAGAGCGGGCAGCGTTAATCAGCCCCAGCATTTT
CASTRAGSVNQPQHF
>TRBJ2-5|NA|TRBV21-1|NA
TGTGCCAGCAGCAAATACTCGATTAACCGTGTTGGACTTTCCGAAGAGACCCAGTACTTC
CASSKYSINRVGLSEETQYF
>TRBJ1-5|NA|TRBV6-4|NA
TGTGCCAGCAGTCAAGGGGCGGGAGCGGGTCAGCCCCAGCATTTT
CASSQGAGAGQPQHF
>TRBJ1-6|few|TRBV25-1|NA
TGTGCCAGCAGTGAGAGGCGGGATTCACCCCTCCACTTT
CASSERRDSPLHF
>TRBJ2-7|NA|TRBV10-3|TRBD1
TGTGCCATCAGTGAGTCGACTCGGGGACAGGGCTACGAGCAGTACTTC
CAISESTRGQGYEQYF
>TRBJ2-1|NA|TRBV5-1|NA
TGCGCCAGCAGCCCCACATCCGGGACGCAATACAATGAGCAGTTCTTC
CASSPTSGTQYNEQFF
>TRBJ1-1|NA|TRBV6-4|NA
TGTGCCAGCAGTAACGAACAGAACACTGAAGCTTTCTTT
CASSNEQNTEAFF
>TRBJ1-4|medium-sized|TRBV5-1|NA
TGCGCCAGCATGAGACAGCCTACAACTAATGAAAAACTGTTTTTT
CASMRQPTTNEKLFF
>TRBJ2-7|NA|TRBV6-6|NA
TGTGCCAGCAGCCCCAGGGGCGGGTACGAGCAGTACTTC
CASSPRGGYEQYF
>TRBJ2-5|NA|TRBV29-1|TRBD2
TGCAGCGTTAGCCTAGCGGGAGAGGAGACCCAGTACTTC
CSVSLAGEETQYF
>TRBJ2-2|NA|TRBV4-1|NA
TGCGCCAGCACAGGGGCCAACACCGGGGAGCTGTTTTTT
CASTGANTGELFF
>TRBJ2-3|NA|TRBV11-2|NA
TGTGCCAGCAGCGGCCTAGTCGACATTGATACGCAGTATTTT
CASSGLVDIDTQYF
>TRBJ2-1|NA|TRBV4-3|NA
TGCGCCAGCAGCCAAGAAGCGTTAACCTACAATGAGCAGTTCTTC
CASSQEALTYNEQFF
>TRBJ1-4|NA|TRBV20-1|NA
TGCAGTGCTTTTTACAGCGAAAAACTGTTTTTT
CSAFYSEKLFF
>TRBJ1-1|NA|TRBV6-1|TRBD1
TGTGCCAGCCACCGATCCGGGACAGGGATCACTGAAGCTTTCTTT
CASHRSGTGITEAFF
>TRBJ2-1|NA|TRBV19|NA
TGTGCCAGTAGTATTATGAGCGGACAGCTATACAATGAGCAGTTCTTC
CASSIMSGQLYNEQFF
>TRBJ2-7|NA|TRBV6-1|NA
TGTGCCAGCATTCTCGACAGCTACGAGCAGTACTTC
CASILDSYEQYF
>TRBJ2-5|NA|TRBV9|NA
TGTGCCAGCAGCGTAGTCGGTAGAGCGGAGACCCAGTACTTC
CASSVVGRAETQYF
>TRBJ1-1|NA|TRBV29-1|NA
TGCAGCGCGCTAGGGGGGAGCACTGAAGCTTTCTTT
CSALGGSTEAFF
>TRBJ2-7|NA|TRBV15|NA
TGTGCCACCAGCAGAGATTTGGTAGCGGGACAGTACGAGCAGTACTTC
CATSRDLVAGQYEQYF
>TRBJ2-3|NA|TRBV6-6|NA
TGTGCCAGCAGTAAAGGGGCCCTAACAGATACGCAGTATTTT
CASSKGALTDTQYF
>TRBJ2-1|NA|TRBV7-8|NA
TGTGCCAGCAGCTTAGCGCCCTGGGAGGGACAGCGGTACAATGAGCAGTTCTTC
CASSLAPWEGQRYNEQFF
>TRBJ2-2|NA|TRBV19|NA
TGTGCCAGTATTGATCGGCTAGGGAACACCGGGGAGCTGTTTTTT
CASIDRLGNTGELFF
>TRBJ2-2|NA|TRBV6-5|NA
TGTGCCAGCAGTTATGCCGGGACGAGTAACACCGGGGAGCTGTTTTTT
CASSYAGTSNTGELFF
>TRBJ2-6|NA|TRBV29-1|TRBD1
TGCAGCCCCGGACAGGGCGAGTTATCTGGGGCCAACGTCCTGACTTTC
CSPGQGELSGANVLTF
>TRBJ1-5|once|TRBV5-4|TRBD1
TGTGCCAGCAGCGATACAGGGGGCGGGGGCAATCAGCCCCAGCATTTT
CASSDTGGGGNQPQHF
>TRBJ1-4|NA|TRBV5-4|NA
TGTGCCAGCAGCTTGGCCACCGGTAGTAATGAAAAACTGTTTTTT
CASSLATGSNEKLFF
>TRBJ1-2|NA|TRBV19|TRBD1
TGTGCCAGTACCAGGGGACAGGAAAACTATGGCTACACCTTC
CASTRGQENYGYTF
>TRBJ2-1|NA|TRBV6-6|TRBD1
TGTGCCAGCAATCCGACAGGGTTGTACAATGAGCAGTTCTTC
CASNPTGLYNEQFF
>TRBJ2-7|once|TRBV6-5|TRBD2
TGTGCCAGCACCCAGCTAGCGGGAGCACCCTACGAGCAGTACTTC
CASTQLAGAPYEQYF
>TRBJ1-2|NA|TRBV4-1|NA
TGCGCCAGACCCCGGCGCAGCTACTATGGCTACACCTTC
CARPRRSYYGYTF
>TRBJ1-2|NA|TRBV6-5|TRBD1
TGTGCCAGCAGTTACTCTGGACAGGGGTTTGGCTACACCTTC
CASSYSGQGFGYTF
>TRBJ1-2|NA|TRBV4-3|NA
TGCGCCAGCAGCCAAGTGGGGGCGGGCTATGGCTACACCTTC
CASSQVGAGYGYTF
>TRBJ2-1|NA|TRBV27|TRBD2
TGTGCCAGCAGTCCGACTAGCGGGACCTCCAATGAGCAGTTCTTC
CASSPTSGTSNEQFF
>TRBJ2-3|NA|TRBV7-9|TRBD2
TGTGCCAGCAGCCTTAGCGGGAGTACAGATACGCAGTATTTT
CASSLSGSTDTQYF
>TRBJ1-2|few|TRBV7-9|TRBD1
TGTGCCAGCAGCCTAGGACAGGCCAACACCTTC
CASSLGQANTF